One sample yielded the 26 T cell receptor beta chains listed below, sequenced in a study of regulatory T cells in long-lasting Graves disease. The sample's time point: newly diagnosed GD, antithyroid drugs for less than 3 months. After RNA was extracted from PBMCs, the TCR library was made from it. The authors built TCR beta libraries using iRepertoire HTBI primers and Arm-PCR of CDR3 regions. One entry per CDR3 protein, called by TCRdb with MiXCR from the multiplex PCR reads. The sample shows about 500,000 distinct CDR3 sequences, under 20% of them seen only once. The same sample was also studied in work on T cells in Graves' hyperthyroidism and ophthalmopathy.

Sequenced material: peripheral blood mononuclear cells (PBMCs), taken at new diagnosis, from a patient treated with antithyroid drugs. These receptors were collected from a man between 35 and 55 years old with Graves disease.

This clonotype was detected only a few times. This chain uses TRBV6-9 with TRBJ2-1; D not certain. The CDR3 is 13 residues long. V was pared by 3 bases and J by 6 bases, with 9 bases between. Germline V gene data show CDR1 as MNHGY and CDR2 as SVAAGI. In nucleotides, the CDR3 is TGTGCCAGCAGTTACTCCCCCCTCAATGAGCAGTTCTTC. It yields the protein CASSYSPLNEQFF.

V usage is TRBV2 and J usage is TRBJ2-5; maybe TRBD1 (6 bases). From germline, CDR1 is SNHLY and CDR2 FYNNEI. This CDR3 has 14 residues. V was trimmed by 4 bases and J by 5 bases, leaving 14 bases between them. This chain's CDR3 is CASSAGGAGETQYF. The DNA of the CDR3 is TGTGCCAGCAGTGCTGGGGGCGCAGGGGAGACCCAGTACTTC.

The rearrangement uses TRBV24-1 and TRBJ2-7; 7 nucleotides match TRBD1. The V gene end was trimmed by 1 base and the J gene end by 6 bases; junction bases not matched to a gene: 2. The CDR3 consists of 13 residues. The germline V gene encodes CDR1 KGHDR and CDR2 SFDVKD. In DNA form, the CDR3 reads TGTGCCACCAGTGATTTTGGGACAGTCGAGCAGTACTTC. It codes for CATSDFGTVEQYF.

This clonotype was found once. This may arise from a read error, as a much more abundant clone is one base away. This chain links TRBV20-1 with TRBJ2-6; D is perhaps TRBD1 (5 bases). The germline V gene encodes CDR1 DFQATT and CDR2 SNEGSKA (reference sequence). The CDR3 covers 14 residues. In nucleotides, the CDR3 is TGCAGTGCTGCCCTGGGCCCTGGGGCCAACGCCCTGACTTTC. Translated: CSAALGPGANALTF.

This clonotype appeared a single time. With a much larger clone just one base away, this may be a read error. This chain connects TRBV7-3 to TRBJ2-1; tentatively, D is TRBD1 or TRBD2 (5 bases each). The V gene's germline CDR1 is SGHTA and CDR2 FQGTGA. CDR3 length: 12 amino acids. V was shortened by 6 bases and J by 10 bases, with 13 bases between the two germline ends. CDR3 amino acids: CASSPQGAEQFF. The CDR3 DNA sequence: TGTGCCAGCAGTCCTCAGGGAGCGGAGCAGTTCTTC. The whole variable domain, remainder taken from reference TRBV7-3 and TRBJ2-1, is GAGVSQTPSNKVTEKGKYVELRCDPISGHTALYWYRQSLGQGPEFLIYFQGTGAADDSGLPNDRFFAVRPEGSVSTLKIQRTERGDSAVYLCASSPQGAEQFFGPGTRLTVL.

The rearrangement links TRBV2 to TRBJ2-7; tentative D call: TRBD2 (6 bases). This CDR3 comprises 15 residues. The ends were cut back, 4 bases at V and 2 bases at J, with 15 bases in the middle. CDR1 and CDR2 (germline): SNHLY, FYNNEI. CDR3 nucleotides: TGTGCCAGCAGTGCTCGTCTAGCGATGGCCTACGAGCAGTACTTC. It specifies CASSARLAMAYEQYF.

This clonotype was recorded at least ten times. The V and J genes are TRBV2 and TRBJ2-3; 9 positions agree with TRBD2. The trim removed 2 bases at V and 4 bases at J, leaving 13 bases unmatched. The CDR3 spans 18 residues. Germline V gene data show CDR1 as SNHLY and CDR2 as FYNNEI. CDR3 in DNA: TGTGCCAGCAGTGAAAATCTGGTGGGTAGCGGGAGTGCAGATACGCAGTATTTT. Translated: CASSENLVGSGSADTQYF.

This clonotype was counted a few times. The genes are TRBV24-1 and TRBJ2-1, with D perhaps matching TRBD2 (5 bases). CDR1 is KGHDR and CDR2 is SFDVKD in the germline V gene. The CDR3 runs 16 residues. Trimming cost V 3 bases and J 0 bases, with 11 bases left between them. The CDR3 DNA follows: TGTGCCACCAGTGATCTAGGACTGGGCTCCTACAATGAGCAGTTCTTC. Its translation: CATSDLGLGSYNEQFF.

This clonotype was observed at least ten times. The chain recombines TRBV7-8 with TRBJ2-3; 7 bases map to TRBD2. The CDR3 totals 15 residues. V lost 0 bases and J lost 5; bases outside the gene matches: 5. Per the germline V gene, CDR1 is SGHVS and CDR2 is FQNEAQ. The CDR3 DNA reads TGTGCCAGCAGCTTAGCGTGGGAGGGAGAAGATACGCAGTATTTT. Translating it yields CASSLAWEGEDTQYF.

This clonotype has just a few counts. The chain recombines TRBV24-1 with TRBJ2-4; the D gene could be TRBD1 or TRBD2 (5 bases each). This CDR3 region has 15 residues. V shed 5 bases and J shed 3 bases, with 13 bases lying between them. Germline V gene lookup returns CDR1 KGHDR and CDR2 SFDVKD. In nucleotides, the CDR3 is TGTGCCACCAGTGGTACCGGGACGAACAAAAACATTCAGTACTTC. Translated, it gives CATSGTGTNKNIQYF.

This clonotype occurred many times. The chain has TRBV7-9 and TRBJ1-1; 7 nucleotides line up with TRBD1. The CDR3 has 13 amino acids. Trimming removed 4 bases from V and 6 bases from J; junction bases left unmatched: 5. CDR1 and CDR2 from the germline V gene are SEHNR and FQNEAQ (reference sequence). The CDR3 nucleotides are TGTGCCAGCAGCTCCTTGGACAGGCCTGAAGCTTTCTTT. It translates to CASSSLDRPEAFF.

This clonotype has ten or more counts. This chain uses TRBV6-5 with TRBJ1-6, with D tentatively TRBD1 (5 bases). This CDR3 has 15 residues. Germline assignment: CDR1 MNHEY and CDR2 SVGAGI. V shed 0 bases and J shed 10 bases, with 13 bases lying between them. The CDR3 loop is CASSYSVSGWSPLHF. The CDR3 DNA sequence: TGTGCCAGCAGTTACTCGGTTTCAGGGTGGTCACCCCTCCACTTT.

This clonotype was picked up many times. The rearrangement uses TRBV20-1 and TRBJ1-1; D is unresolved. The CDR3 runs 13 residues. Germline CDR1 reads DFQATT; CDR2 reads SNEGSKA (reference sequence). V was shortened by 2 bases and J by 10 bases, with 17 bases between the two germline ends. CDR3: CSARPLGGWGAFF. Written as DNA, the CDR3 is TGCAGTGCTAGACCCTTGGGCGGCTGGGGAGCTTTCTTT.

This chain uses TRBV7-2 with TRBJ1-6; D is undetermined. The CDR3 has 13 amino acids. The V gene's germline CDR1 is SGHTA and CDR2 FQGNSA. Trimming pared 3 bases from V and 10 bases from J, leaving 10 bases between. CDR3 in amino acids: CASSFAAGSPLHF. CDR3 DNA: TGTGCCAGCAGCTTTGCCGCGGGATCACCCCTCCACTTT.

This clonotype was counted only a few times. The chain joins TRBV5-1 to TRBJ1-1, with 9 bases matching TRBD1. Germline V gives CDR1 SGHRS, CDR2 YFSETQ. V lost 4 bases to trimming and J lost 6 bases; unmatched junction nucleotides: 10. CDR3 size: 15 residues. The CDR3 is CASSERTGVVAEAFF. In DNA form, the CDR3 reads TGCGCCAGCAGCGAAAGGACAGGGGTAGTGGCTGAAGCTTTCTTT.

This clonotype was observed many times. The CDR3 reads CSARGAGGQETQYF. DNA for the CDR3: TGCAGTGCTAGAGGTGCGGGAGGACAAGAGACCCAGTACTTC. The chain uses TRBV20-1 and TRBJ2-5; TRBD2 agrees at 8 bases. The J segment lost 2 bases and the V segment lost 1 base, leaving 3 bases of the junction unmatched. This CDR3 is built from 14 residues. Per the germline V gene, CDR1 is DFQATT and CDR2 is SNEGSKA (reference sequence).

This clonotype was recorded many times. Here the CDR3 DNA reads TGTGCCAGCAGCTTTTCCAATGAGCAGTTCTTC. Translated: CASSFSNEQFF. V gene TRBV7-9 combines with J gene TRBJ2-1; D call uncertain. With 3 bases removed from V and 6 bases from J, the gap between germline ends came to 3 bases. The CDR3 spans 11 residues. Germline CDR1 reads SEHNR; CDR2 reads FQNEAQ (reference sequence). Full variable domain (rest looked up from reference TRBV7-9 and TRBJ2-1): DTGVSQNPRHKITKRGQNVTFRCDPISEHNRLYWYRQTLGQGPEFLTYFQNEAQLEKSRLLSDRFSAERPKGSFSTLEIQRTEQGDSAMYLCASSFSNEQFFGPGTRLTVL.

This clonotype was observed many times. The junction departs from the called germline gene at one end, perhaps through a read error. CDR3 DNA sequence: TGCGCCAGCAGTCTGGTCGTCGCGGATCGCCAATATGAATTC. Protein: CASSLVVADRQYEF. The V gene is TRBV5-1, the J gene TRBJ2-5; no reliable D call. Per the germline V gene, CDR1 is SGHRS and CDR2 is YFSETQ. The CDR3 contains 14 residues.

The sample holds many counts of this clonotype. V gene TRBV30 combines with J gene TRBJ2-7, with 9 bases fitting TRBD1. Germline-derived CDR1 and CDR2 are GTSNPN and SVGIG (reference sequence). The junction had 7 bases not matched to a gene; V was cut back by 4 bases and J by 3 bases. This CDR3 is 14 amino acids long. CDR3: CAWTYKGQGYEQYF. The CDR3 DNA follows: TGTGCCTGGACATACAAGGGACAGGGCTACGAGCAGTACTTC.

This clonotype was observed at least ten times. CDR3 in DNA: TGTGCCAGCAGCTTCTATTTCGCGGGAGGGAGGGAGACCCAGTACTTC. Encoded protein: CASSFYFAGGRETQYF. This chain uses TRBV2 with TRBJ2-5; 9 nucleotides align to TRBD2. J lost 5 bases, V lost 6 bases, and 13 bases had no gene match. Germline lookup yields CDR1 SNHLY and CDR2 FYNNEI. The CDR3 is 16 amino acids.

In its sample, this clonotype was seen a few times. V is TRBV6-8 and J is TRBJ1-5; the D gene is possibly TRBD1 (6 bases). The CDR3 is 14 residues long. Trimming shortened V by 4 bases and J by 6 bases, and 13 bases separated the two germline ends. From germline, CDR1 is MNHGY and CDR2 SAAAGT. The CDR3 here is CASSSRDISQPQHF. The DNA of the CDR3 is TGTGCCAGCAGTTCACGGGACATCTCTCAGCCCCAGCATTTT.

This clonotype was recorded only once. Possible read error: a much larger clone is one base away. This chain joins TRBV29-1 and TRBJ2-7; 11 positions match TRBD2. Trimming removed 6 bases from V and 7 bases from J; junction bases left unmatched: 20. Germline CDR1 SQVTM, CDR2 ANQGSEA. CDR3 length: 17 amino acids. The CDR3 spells CSVDNILLAGVGNEQYF. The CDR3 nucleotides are TGCAGCGTCGATAATATTTTACTAGCGGGAGTTGGCAATGAGCAGTACTTC.

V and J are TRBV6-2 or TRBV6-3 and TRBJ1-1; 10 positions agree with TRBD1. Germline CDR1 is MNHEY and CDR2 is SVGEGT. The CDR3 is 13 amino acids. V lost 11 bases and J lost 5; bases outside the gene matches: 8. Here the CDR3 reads CAGRQGAGTEAFF. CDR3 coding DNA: TGTGCCGGTAGACAGGGGGCTGGTACTGAAGCTTTCTTT.

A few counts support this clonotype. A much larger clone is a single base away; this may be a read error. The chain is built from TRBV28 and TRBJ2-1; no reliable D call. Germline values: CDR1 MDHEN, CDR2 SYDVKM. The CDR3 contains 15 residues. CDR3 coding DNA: TGTGCCGGCAGCTTAGTGGGGTCCGTCTACAATGAGCAGTTCTTC. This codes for CAGSLVGSVYNEQFF. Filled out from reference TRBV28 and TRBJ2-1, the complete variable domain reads DVKVTQSSRYLVKRTGEKVFLECVQDMDHENMFWYRQDPGLGLRLIYFSYDVKMKEKGDIPEGYSVSREKKERFSLILESASTNQTSMYLCAGSLVGSVYNEQFFGPGTRLTVL.

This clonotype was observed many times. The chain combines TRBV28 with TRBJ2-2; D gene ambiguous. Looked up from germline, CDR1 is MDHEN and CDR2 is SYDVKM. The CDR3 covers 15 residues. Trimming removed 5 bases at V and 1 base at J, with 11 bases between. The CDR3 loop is CASSGWAQNTGELFF. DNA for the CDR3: TGTGCCAGCAGTGGATGGGCTCAGAACACCGGGGAGCTGTTTTTT.

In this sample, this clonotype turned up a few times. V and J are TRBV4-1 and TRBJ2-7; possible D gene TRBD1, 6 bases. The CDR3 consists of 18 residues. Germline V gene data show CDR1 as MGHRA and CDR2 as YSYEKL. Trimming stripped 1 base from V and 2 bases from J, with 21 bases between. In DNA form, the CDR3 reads TGCGCCAGCAGCCAAGTTCGGGACCGGTCGGACAGTACCTACGAGCAGTACTTC. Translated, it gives CASSQVRDRSDSTYEQYF.